Here is one T cell receptor beta chain with its context. This table comes from immunoSEQ multiplex PCR, and its TCRdb copy is limited to in-frame clones, with some not included. The repertoire has around 15,000 clones, about 92% of them found once; the top ten carry roughly 7.2%. These data are taken from a study of OX40 agonist ivuxolimab in advanced cancers. The specimen comprised CD4+ or CD8+ T cells sorted from blood, sampled in a trial of the OX40 agonist ivuxolimab. This clonotype was obtained from an adult with an advanced solid tumor such as melanoma, head and neck, liver or kidney cancer.

The CDR3 DNA reads as TGTGCCAGCAGAATCAGTCGAACTAGCGGGAGGAGACGGAATGAGCAGTTCTTC. Translating it yields CASRISRTSGRRRNEQFF. The chain has TRBV28 and TRBJ2-1; TRBD2 aligns across 12 bases. In germline, CDR1 is MDHEN, CDR2 SYDVKM. The CDR3 runs 18 residues. J gave up 7 bases and V 6 bases, and 16 bases lay outside the gene matches.